This TCR beta chain originates from a study of technical replicates of blood from a few donors. In this sample, this clone turned up once. Between the trimmed V and J ends, which lost 6 bases and 5 bases, there was a span of 13 bases. Germline V gene sequence: CDR1 MDHEN, CDR2 SYDVKM. The CDR3 is 13 residues long. The method was immunoSEQ multiplex PCR; TCRdb's version includes in-frame clones alone and lacks a portion of them. The table records some 82,000 clones, around 97% of them present only once. The sequence was obtained from a human donor in good health. The J gene is TRBJ2-5, the V gene TRBV28; weak D call: TRBD1 (6 bases). Sequencing input: T cells isolated from PBMCs. Written as DNA, the CDR3 is TGTGCCAGCAGGGCCAGGGGACGGGAGACCCAGTACTTC. Its translation: CASRARGRETQYF.